The 13 T cell receptor beta chains listed next were all sequenced from one sample in a study of tumor-infiltrating lymphocytes in primary liver carcinoma. Using a constant-region primer together with ProtoScript II reverse transcriptase, TCR beta cDNA was made from around 500 ng of total RNA. What produced the TCR beta libraries was three nested multiplex PCR rounds using slightly modified ARM-PCR. For roughly 10 cycles apiece, the opening two PCR rounds ran with TRBV1-TRBV30 forward primers and a C-beta reverse primer. TCRdb reprocessed the multiplex PCR reads via MiXCR and lists one record per CDR3 protein. The table records tens of thousands of distinct CDR3 sequences, approximately 73% of them present only once. Bulk tissue was left unsorted, and RNA and DNA were co-extracted from about 20-30 mg of it. The sample taken for sequencing was liver tumor tissue from sampling region 4. Subset: tumor region T4, right-lateral pole. Every receptor here comes from a man aged 35-49 years with primary liver carcinoma and hepatitis B virus infection.

This clonotype was recorded many times. Sequence at one end of the junction differs from germline and may be a read error. The chain links TRBV29-1 to TRBJ2-3; 8 positions match TRBD2. Germline V gene lookup returns CDR1 SQVTM and CDR2 ANQGSEA. The CDR3 totals 14 residues. The CDR3 is CSVERREVTDAQYF. The CDR3, as DNA: TGCAGCGTTGAGAGGCGGGAGGTTACAGATGCGCAGTATTTT.

This clonotype was seen a few times. A read error may explain this, as a much larger clone is one base away. No conserved phenylalanine or tryptophan ends this CDR3, so it is likely a read error. The DNA is omitted, as the CDR3 cannot be located on it reliably, and the CDR3 follows TCRdb's listing. V usage is TRBV2 and J usage is TRBJ2-7. Per germline, CDR1 SNHLY and CDR2 FYNNEI. Counting both end residues, the CDR3 totals 9 amino acids. CDR3: CASGNPQNI.

As concerns this clonotype: Its ends do not fully match the called genes, so a read error is possible. The chain couples TRBV4-2 to TRBJ2-1, with D possibly matching TRBD2 (5 bases). The CDR3 runs to 15 residues. Germline assignment: CDR1 LGHNA and CDR2 YNFKEQ. The CDR3 sequence is CASSQASGGDYKQLF. The CDR3 DNA is TGTGCCAGCAGCCAGGCCTCGGGCGGCGACTATAAGCAGTTATTC.

The chain couples TRBV7-9 to TRBJ2-2; TRBD1 aligns across 7 bases. V trimming: 3 bases; J trimming: 0 bases; junction bases outside the gene matches: 7. This CDR3 is 17 amino acids long. The germline V gene encodes CDR1 SEHNR and CDR2 FQNEAQ (reference sequence). CDR3 sequence: CASSFPGTAANTGELFF. The CDR3, as DNA: TGTGCCAGCAGCTTTCCAGGGACAGCCGCGAACACCGGGGAGCTGTTTTTT.

Worth noting for this clonotype: One end of the junction is discordant with germline, which a read error may explain. This chain connects TRBV12-3 or TRBV12-4 to TRBJ2-1; D perhaps matches TRBD2 (5 bases). CDR3 length equals 16 residues. For the CDR3, the DNA is TGTGCCAGCAGTTTCAGTCCAACGGGCGGCGACTATGAGCAGGTCTTC. Translating gives CASSFSPTGGDYEQVF.

About this clonotype: At one boundary the junction diverges from the germline segment, which might be a read error. The chain uses TRBV7-8 and TRBJ1-5; D call uncertain. The CDR3 has 15 amino acids. The germline gives CDR1 SGHVS, CDR2 FQNEAQ. In nucleotides, the CDR3 is TGTGCCAGCAGCTTAGGTACCGGGATAAATCAGCCCCAACATTTT. Translation gives CASSLGTGINQPQHF. Full variable domain (rest looked up from reference TRBV7-8 and TRBJ1-5): GAGVSQSPRYKVAKRGQDVALRCDPISGHVSLFWYQQALGQGPEFLTYFQNEAQLDKSGLPSDRFFAERPEGSVSTLKIQRTQQEDSAVYLCASSLGTGINQPQHFGDGTRLSIL.

In the case of this clonotype: This CDR3 is missing its conserved last phenylalanine or tryptophan, likely due to a read error. The rearrangement links TRBV14 to TRBJ2-3; 13 nucleotides align to TRBD2. Looked up from germline, CDR1 is SGHDN and CDR2 is FVKESK. J gave up 5 bases and V 7 bases, and 15 bases lay outside the gene matches. The CDR3 is 18 residues long. The CDR3: CASTPGTSGRAWRDTQYL. The CDR3 DNA follows: TGTGCCAGCACTCCTGGAACTAGCGGGAGGGCCTGGAGAGATACGCAGTATCTT.

V is TRBV7-9 and J is TRBJ2-1, with D tentatively TRBD2 (6 bases). Germline CDR1 SEHNR, CDR2 FQNEAQ (reference sequence). V dropped 1 base and J dropped 5 bases, with 15 bases sitting between them. The CDR3 is 16 amino acids. The CDR3 spells CASSLVTRGRNNEQFF. The CDR3 bases are TGTGCCAGCAGCTTAGTCACTAGAGGGAGGAACAATGAGCAGTTCTTC. The variable domain in full, with the rest retrieved from reference TRBV7-9 and TRBJ2-1, is DTGVSQNPRHKITKRGQNVTFRCDPISEHNRLYWYRQTLGQGPEFLTYFQNEAQLEKSRLLSDRFSAERPKGSFSTLEIQRTEQGDSAMYLCASSLVTRGRNNEQFFGPGTRLTVL.

There are many counts of this clonotype. Sequence at one end of the junction differs from germline and may be a read error. This rearrangement joins TRBV29-1 to TRBJ1-5; possibly TRBD1 for D (5 bases). The length of the CDR3 is 13 residues. From germline, CDR1 is SQVTM and CDR2 ANQGSEA. The DNA for the CDR3 is TGCAGCGCCGGAAGGGGAGCGAATCAGCCTCAGCATTTT. Translated, it gives CSAGRGANQPQHF.

On this clonotype: Its ends do not fully match the called genes, so a read error is possible. The chain joins TRBV6-5 to TRBJ1-6, with D uncertain. Germline loops: CDR1 MNHEY, CDR2 SVGAGI. There are 14 residues in the CDR3. DNA of the CDR3: TGTGCCAGTAGTTATATCGTCTATAATTCACCCCTCCACTTT. It yields the protein CASSYIVYNSPLHF.

The chain joins TRBV11-2 to TRBJ2-3, with TRBD2 as a possible D gene (5 bases). V was trimmed by 5 bases and J by 5 bases, leaving 20 bases between them. The CDR3 contains 16 residues. CDR1 and CDR2 (germline): SGHAT, FQNNGV. DNA of the CDR3: TGTGCCAGCAGCCGGGAAACTGGAAGGGCCAGAGATACGCAGTATTTT. Translating gives CASSRETGRARDTQYF.

About this clonotype: The final CDR3 position lacks the conserved phenylalanine or tryptophan, pointing to a likely read error. The V call is TRBV11-2, the J call TRBJ2-3; perhaps TRBD1 as D (6 bases). The germline CDR1 and CDR2 sequences are SGHAT and FQNNGV. The CDR3 is made up of 16 amino acids. The CDR3 spells CASSIRGTGKTGTQYY. CDR3 bases: TGTGCCAGCAGCATAAGAGGTACAGGGAAGACAGGTACGCAGTATTAT.

By frequency in the sample, this clonotype is medium-sized (0.01 to 0.1%). This chain links TRBV29-1 with TRBJ2-7, with 9 bases that match TRBD1. From germline, CDR1 is SQVTM and CDR2 ANQGSEA. This CDR3 contains 14 residues. With V trimmed by 6 bases and J by 6 bases, 12 bases remained unmatched. The CDR3 reads CSVQVTGGEGEQYF. For the CDR3, the DNA is TGCAGCGTACAAGTTACAGGGGGCGAGGGCGAGCAGTACTTC.